These 22 T cell receptor beta chains originate from one sample sequenced in a study of control samples from healthy donors and cancer patients. Some clones are missing from TCRdb's copy, which holds only in-frame ones; the method was immunoSEQ multiplex PCR. The data hold 150,000 to 200,000 clones, with around nine tenths observed a single time. Sequenced material: blood. These receptor sequences come from a young man in good health.

The chain has TRBV3-1 (or the pseudogene TRBV3-2) and TRBJ1-1; 7 bases fit TRBD1. CDR3 size: 14 residues. Per germline, CDR1 LGHDT and CDR2 YNNKEL (reference sequence). The trim removed 4 bases at V and 3 bases at J, leaving 5 bases unmatched. CDR3 region: CASSRGGQDTEAFF. As DNA, the CDR3 is TGTGCCAGCAGCCGAGGAGGACAGGACACTGAAGCTTTCTTT.

The chain combines TRBV7-2 with TRBJ1-4; the match to TRBD1 covers 8 bases. The CDR3 covers 15 residues. V lost 3 bases to trimming and J lost 7 bases; unmatched junction nucleotides: 7. CDR1 and CDR2 from the germline V gene are SGHTA and FQGNSA. CDR3 residues: CASSFQGARGEKLFF. The CDR3 DNA follows: TGTGCCAGCAGCTTTCAGGGGGCGCGAGGTGAAAAACTGTTTTTT.

The chain is built from TRBV9 and TRBJ2-5, with 11 bases that match TRBD2. The ends lost 3 bases at V and 4 bases at J; junction bases unmatched: 2. The length of the CDR3 is 14 residues. CDR1 SGDLS and CDR2 YYNGEE come from the germline V gene. The CDR3 sequence: CASSGGLAGETQYF. For the CDR3, the DNA is TGTGCCAGCAGCGGTGGACTAGCGGGAGAGACCCAGTACTTC.

The table lists this clone with a count of one. J is TRBJ2-2 and V is TRBV19; TRBD2 might be the D (5 bases). Germline V lookup: CDR1 LNHDA, CDR2 SQIVND (reference sequence). The CDR3 contains 16 residues. Deletions cut 4 bases from V and 4 bases from J, with 16 bases between. CDR3 in DNA: TGTGCCAGTAGTAATTTGGTTGCTGGGAGCACCGGGGAGCTGTTTTTT. This sequence encodes CASSNLVAGSTGELFF.

This sequence joins TRBV29-1 and TRBJ2-5; D remains unclear. The V gene's germline CDR1 is SQVTM and CDR2 ANQGSEA. Trimming removed 3 bases from V and 7 bases from J, with 12 bases in between. The CDR3 sequence is 12 residues long. CDR3 protein: CSVDGGKGTQYF. The CDR3, as DNA: TGCAGCGTTGACGGTGGAAAGGGGACCCAGTACTTC.

CDR3 nucleotides: TGTGCCAGCAGTTTGAACCGGGACGCCGGGGAGCTGTTTTTT. Translating gives CASSLNRDAGELFF. The rearrangement links TRBV7-3 to TRBJ2-2, with D perhaps assigned TRBD1 or TRBD2 (5 bases each). The CDR3 covers 14 residues. With 6 bases removed from V and 6 bases from J, the gap between germline ends came to 14 bases. Per the germline V gene, CDR1 is SGHTA and CDR2 is FQGTGA. Complete variable domain (other parts from reference TRBV7-3 and TRBJ2-2): GAGVSQTPSNKVTEKGKYVELRCDPISGHTALYWYRQSLGQGPEFLIYFQGTGAADDSGLPNDRFFAVRPEGSVSTLKIQRTERGDSAVYLCASSLNRDAGELFFGEGSRLTVL.

A word on this clone: Additional DNA sequences in this sample encode the identical CDR3. This sequence joins TRBV7-2 and TRBJ2-5, with 8 bases that match TRBD2. The junction had 8 bases not matched to a gene; V was cut back by 1 base and J by 4 bases. CDR1 and CDR2 from the germline V gene are SGHTA and FQGNSA. This CDR3 has 16 residues. The CDR3 nucleotides are TGTGCCAGCAGCTTAGGAGGGCGGGGGGCGGGAGAGACCCAGTACTTC. The encoded protein is CASSLGGRGAGETQYF.

The chain recombines TRBV7-8 with TRBJ1-1; 7 bases line up with TRBD1. This CDR3 region has 16 residues. V dropped 5 bases and J dropped 10; count of bases not matched to a gene: 19. CDR1 and CDR2 from the germline V gene are SGHVS and FQNEAQ. The DNA for the CDR3 is TGTGCCAGCAGCCCCTACCAAGGGGGACAGAAGTCTGTAGCTTTCTTT. Amino acid sequence: CASSPYQGGQKSVAFF.

V usage is TRBV27 and J usage is TRBJ1-1; D is ambiguous. CDR1 and CDR2 (germline): MNHEY, SMNVEV (reference sequence). The ends were cut back, 0 bases at V and 2 bases at J, with 7 bases in the middle. The CDR3 sequence is 14 residues long. CDR3 loop: CASSLSGINTEAFF. The CDR3 nucleotides are TGTGCCAGCAGTTTATCGGGGATAAACACTGAAGCTTTCTTT.

The J gene is TRBJ2-7, the V gene TRBV7-3; D possibly uses TRBD1 or TRBD2 (6 bases each). Germline values: CDR1 SGHTA, CDR2 FQGTGA. CDR3 length equals 15 residues. V was shortened by 0 bases and J by 3 bases, with 12 bases between the two germline ends. In DNA, the CDR3 is TGTGCCAGCAGCTTAACGTTTGGAGGGGGCTACGAGCAGTACTTC. Translation gives CASSLTFGGGYEQYF.

The rearrangement links TRBV27 to TRBJ2-7; unclear D gene. The germline V and J ends were trimmed by 0 bases and 3 bases, with 12 bases remaining between them. Germline CDR1 is MNHEY and CDR2 is SMNVEV (reference sequence). The CDR3 runs 15 residues. The CDR3: CASSLSSPVGYEQYF. CDR3 nucleotides: TGTGCCAGCAGTTTATCTTCTCCCGTGGGCTACGAGCAGTACTTC.

The gene calls are TRBV5-1 and TRBJ1-2, with unresolved D. Germline V gene sequence: CDR1 SGHRS, CDR2 YFSETQ. The CDR3 contains 13 residues. V gave up 0 bases and J gave up 4 bases, with 7 bases separating them. Written as DNA, the CDR3 is TGCGCCAGCAGCTTGGGGGCTAGCTATGGCTACACCTTC. Protein product: CASSLGASYGYTF.

This clone was picked up one time. The rearrangement links TRBV19 to TRBJ2-3; weak D call: TRBD2 (5 bases). The V gene lost 1 base and the J gene lost 1 base, with 9 bases spanning the gap. This CDR3 region has 15 residues. In germline, CDR1 is LNHDA, CDR2 SQIVND (reference sequence). CDR3 sequence: CASSIVPAGTDTQYF. The CDR3 region has the DNA TGTGCCAGTAGTATAGTTCCAGCGGGCACAGATACGCAGTATTTT.

The chain is built from TRBV5-5 and TRBJ1-1, with TRBD1 identical over 12 bases. The germline V gene has CDR1 SGHKS and CDR2 YYEKEE (reference sequence). V shed 4 bases, J shed 4 bases, and the junction held 2 bases outside the gene matches. The length of the CDR3 is 14 residues. CDR3 region: CASSQGQGATEAFF. The CDR3 DNA follows: TGTGCCAGCAGCCAGGGACAGGGGGCCACTGAAGCTTTCTTT.

V usage is TRBV5-1 and J usage is TRBJ1-6, with no clear D. There are 16 residues in the CDR3. Trimming pared 0 bases from V and 8 bases from J, leaving 15 bases between. In germline, CDR1 is SGHRS, CDR2 YFSETQ. The chain's CDR3 is CASSLGRAEGYSPLHF. Here the CDR3 DNA reads TGCGCCAGCAGCTTGGGTCGGGCAGAGGGTTATTCACCCCTCCACTTT.

The V gene is TRBV7-2, the J gene TRBJ1-4, with D uncertain. This CDR3 region has 14 residues. Germline values: CDR1 SGHTA, CDR2 FQGNSA. Deletions cut 5 bases from V and 8 bases from J, with 15 bases between. CDR3 nucleotide sequence: TGTGCCAGCAGCCCCAGGACCCGCCCAGAAAAACTGTTTTTT. Translation: CASSPRTRPEKLFF. Together with reference TRBV7-2 and TRBJ1-4, the CDR3 gives the full variable domain: GAGVSQSPSNKVTEKGKDVELRCDPISGHTALYWYRQSLGQGLEFLIYFQGNSAPDKSGLPSDRFSAERTGGSVSTLTIQRTQQEDSAVYLCASSPRTRPEKLFFGSGTQLSVL.

The chain joins TRBV11-2 to TRBJ1-5; 7 bases fit TRBD1. CDR1 is SGHAT, CDR2 FQNNGV, per germline. The CDR3 is 15 residues long. V lost 5 bases and J lost 5; bases outside the gene matches: 9. Here the CDR3 reads CASSALTGKHQPQHF. In nucleotides, the CDR3 is TGTGCCAGCAGCGCGCTGACAGGGAAGCATCAGCCCCAGCATTTT.

This clone came up once. The rearrangement uses TRBV2 and TRBJ1-4; 7 bases fit TRBD1. The trim removed 5 bases at V and 11 bases at J, leaving 5 bases unmatched. CDR1 is SNHLY, CDR2 FYNNEI, per germline. The CDR3 loop spans 12 amino acids. CDR3 sequence reads: CASSTGAVKLFF. The CDR3 DNA reads as TGTGCCAGCAGTACAGGGGCCGTGAAACTGTTTTTT.

This chain connects TRBV18 to TRBJ2-5; no firm D call. Trimming took off 4 bases at V and 5 bases at J, with 11 bases between the two ends. This CDR3 has 13 amino acids. Germline values: CDR1 KGHSH, CDR2 LQKENI. CDR3 protein: CASSRRTAETQYF. CDR3 DNA: TGTGCCAGCTCACGTCGAACGGCCGAGACCCAGTACTTC.

The J gene is TRBJ2-3, the V gene TRBV9; no firm D call. The CDR3 sequence is 16 residues long. V shed 0 bases and J shed 6 bases, with 17 bases lying between them. Per the germline V gene, CDR1 is SGDLS and CDR2 is YYNGEE. The CDR3 spells CASSVAPKPPGDTQYF. The CDR3 nucleotides are TGTGCCAGCAGCGTAGCACCAAAACCTCCCGGGGATACGCAGTATTTT.

The chain uses TRBV14 and TRBJ2-7; 11 bases line up with TRBD2. The length of the CDR3 is 16 residues. Trimming removed 3 bases from V and 5 bases from J; junction bases left unmatched: 9. Germline V gene data show CDR1 as SGHDN and CDR2 as FVKESK. In DNA, the CDR3 is TGTGCCAGCAGCCATTCTCCGGGACTAGCGGACCACGAGCAGTACTTC. It translates to CASSHSPGLADHEQYF.

The chain uses TRBV27 and TRBJ1-4; no reliable D call. Germline V CDR1 and CDR2: MNHEY, SMNVEV (reference sequence). V lost 6 bases and J lost 0, with 11 bases in between. The CDR3 has 15 residues. CDR3 DNA: TGTGCCAGCAGCCCCCGTCGTGCAACTAATGAAAAACTGTTTTTT. Residues: CASSPRRATNEKLFF.